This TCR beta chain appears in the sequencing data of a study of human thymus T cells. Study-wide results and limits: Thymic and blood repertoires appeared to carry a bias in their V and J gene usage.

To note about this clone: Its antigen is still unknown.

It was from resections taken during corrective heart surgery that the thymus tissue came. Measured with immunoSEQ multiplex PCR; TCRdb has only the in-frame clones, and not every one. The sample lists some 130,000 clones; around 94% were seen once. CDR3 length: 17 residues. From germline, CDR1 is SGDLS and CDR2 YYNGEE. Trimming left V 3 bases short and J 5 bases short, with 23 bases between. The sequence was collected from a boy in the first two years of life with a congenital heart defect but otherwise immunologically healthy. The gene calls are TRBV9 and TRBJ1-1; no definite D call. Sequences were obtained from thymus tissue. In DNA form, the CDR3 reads TGTGCCAGCAGCGGGCCTCCCCCCCAGGCCTCCTTGACTGAAGCTTTCTTT. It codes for CASSGPPPQASLTEAFF. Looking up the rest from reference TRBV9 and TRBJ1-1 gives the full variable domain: DSGVTQTPKHLITATGQRVTLRCSPRSGDLSVYWYQQSLDQGLQFLIQYYNGEERAKGNILERFSAQQFPDLHSELNLSSLELGDSALYFCASSGPPPQASLTEAFFGQGTRLTVV.